A selection of T cell receptor beta chains follows, all from one sample in a study of T cell responses to AZD1222 COVID-19 vaccine. Assay: immunoSEQ multiplex PCR; the TCRdb copy retains only in-frame clones and omits some. The repertoire holds fewer than 150,000 clones, with roughly 86% as singletons. The sequencing here drew on peripheral blood, taken 28 days after the second AZD1222 dose. The receptors here all came from an adult who received the AZD1222 COVID-19 vaccine. Each CDR3 is given with its conserved first and last residue. A D gene is named only where the DNA matches it firmly. Expanded clones get a size class; other rows say once, few or many, or leave the size out.

V gene	clone size	J gene	D gene	CDR3 protein	CDR3 DNA
TRBV11-3	NA	TRBJ1-1	NA	CASSLGMNTEAFF	TGTGCCAGCAGCTTAGGAATGAACACTGAAGCTTTCTTT
TRBV11-3	NA	TRBJ1-1	NA	CASSPSRGAYTEAFF	TGTGCCAGCAGCCCCTCCAGGGGCGCGTACACTGAAGCTTTCTTT
TRBV7-2	NA	TRBJ1-2	NA	CASSLAPDKNYGYTF	TGTGCCAGCAGCTTAGCTCCGGACAAAAACTATGGCTACACCTTC
TRBV5-1	NA	TRBJ2-2	TRBD1	CASRDRVNTGELFF	TGCGCCAGCAGAGACAGGGTCAACACCGGGGAGCTGTTTTTT
TRBV11-3	once	TRBJ1-2	NA	CASSPPGGGYTF	TGTGCCAGCAGCCCGCCAGGCGGTGGCTACACCTTC
TRBV3-1/TRBV3-2	NA	TRBJ2-1	NA	CASSQDRIFGVFNEQFF	TGTGCCAGCAGCCAAGATAGAATCTTTGGGGTTTTCAATGAGCAGTTCTTC
TRBV6-6	NA	TRBJ2-2	NA	CASSPRFAPGTANTGELFF	TGTGCCAGCAGTCCACGATTTGCTCCCGGGACGGCGAACACCGGGGAGCTGTTTTTT
TRBV6-5	NA	TRBJ2-5	NA	CASRLDYLEETQYF	TGTGCCAGCAGGTTGGACTATCTAGAGGAGACCCAGTACTTC
TRBV6-6	NA	TRBJ2-7	NA	CASSLSSDEQYF	TGTGCCAGCAGTCTTTCTAGCGACGAGCAGTACTTC
TRBV7-2	NA	TRBJ1-1	NA	CASSRRGRITEAFF	TGTGCCAGCAGCCGGCGGGGGCGGATTACTGAAGCTTTCTTT
TRBV5-1	NA	TRBJ1-6	TRBD1	CASSSSPQGENSPLHF	TGCGCCAGCAGCTCGAGCCCACAGGGGGAAAATTCACCCCTCCACTTT
TRBV11-3	NA	TRBJ2-5	NA	CASSLHRAAETQYF	TGTGCCAGCAGCTTACACAGGGCGGCGGAGACCCAGTACTTC
TRBV5-1	NA	TRBJ2-1	NA	CASSSFPPGPSYNEQFF	TGCGCCAGCAGCTCGTTCCCCCCAGGGCCCTCCTACAATGAGCAGTTCTTC
TRBV6-5	NA	TRBJ2-3	TRBD2	CASSSGLGRDTQYF	TGTGCCAGCAGTTCCGGACTAGGACGAGATACGCAGTATTTT
TRBV6-5	NA	TRBJ2-5	TRBD1	CASSSQGAQETQYF	TGTGCCAGCAGCTCACAGGGGGCCCAAGAGACCCAGTACTTC
TRBV3-1/TRBV3-2	few	TRBJ1-3	NA	CASSQRFDSGNTIYF	TGTGCCAGCAGCCAAAGGTTCGACTCTGGAAACACCATATATTTT
TRBV5-1	NA	TRBJ1-5	NA	CASSLEGVNSNQPQHF	TGCGCCAGCAGCTTGGAGGGGGTGAATAGCAATCAGCCCCAGCATTTT
TRBV7-6	NA	TRBJ2-2	NA	CASSSQAAVLDGELFF	TGTGCCAGCAGCTCCCAGGCAGCGGTATTAGACGGGGAGCTGTTTTTT
TRBV7-7	NA	TRBJ2-1	NA	CASSYGSGSSYNEQFF	TGTGCCAGCAGCTACGGTAGCGGAAGCTCCTACAATGAGCAGTTCTTC
TRBV11-2	NA	TRBJ2-1	TRBD2	CASSSLAGPHNEQFF	TGTGCCAGCAGCTCTCTAGCGGGACCTCACAATGAGCAGTTCTTC
TRBV2	NA	TRBJ2-7	NA	CASSGASGTPLGEQYF	TGTGCCAGCAGTGGTGCTTCCGGGACCCCTCTTGGGGAGCAGTACTTC
TRBV6-5	NA	TRBJ1-4	NA	CASSFQGTNEKLFF	TGTGCCAGCAGTTTTCAGGGGACTAATGAAAAACTGTTTTTT
TRBV12-3/TRBV12-4	NA	TRBJ2-4	NA	CASSRGAKNIQYF	TGTGCCAGCAGCAGGGGAGCCAAAAACATTCAGTACTTC
TRBV5-4	NA	TRBJ2-7	TRBD1	CASSLQDRGSHEQYF	TGTGCCAGCAGCCTCCAGGACAGGGGTAGCCACGAGCAGTACTTC
TRBV10-3	NA	TRBJ1-6	NA	CAITRDGSYNSPLHF	TGTGCCATCACTAGGGACGGCTCCTATAATTCACCCCTCCACTTT
TRBV5-4	NA	TRBJ2-7	TRBD1	CASSVQGARYEQYF	TGTGCCAGCAGCGTACAGGGGGCGCGGTACGAGCAGTACTTC
TRBV2	NA	TRBJ1-2	NA	CASRGEDYGYTF	TGTGCCAGCAGGGGGGAGGACTATGGCTACACCTTC
TRBV5-5	NA	TRBJ1-2	TRBD1	CASSLDRGGYGYTF	TGTGCCAGCAGCTTGGACAGGGGAGGGTATGGCTACACCTTC
TRBV6-2/TRBV6-3	NA	TRBJ1-1	NA	CASSYEQGWTEAFF	TGTGCCAGCAGTTACGAGCAGGGTTGGACTGAAGCTTTCTTT
TRBV12-5	NA	TRBJ1-5	NA	CASGLGPAPQHF	TGTGCTAGTGGTTTGGGGCCGGCGCCCCAGCATTTT
TRBV7-6	few	TRBJ2-2	NA	CASSLDRINTGELFF	TGTGCCAGCAGCTTAGACAGGATCAACACCGGGGAGCTGTTTTTT
TRBV7-2	few	TRBJ1-5	NA	CASSLNKNSNQPQHF	TGTGCCAGCAGCTTAAACAAGAATAGCAATCAGCCCCAGCATTTT
TRBV3-1/TRBV3-2	NA	TRBJ2-3	NA	CASSRRTTLGDTQYF	TGTGCCAGCAGCCGGCGGACTACCCTTGGAGATACGCAGTATTTT
TRBV24-1	NA	TRBJ2-3	TRBD2	CATSALGASGLTDTQYF	TGTGCCACCAGTGCTCTCGGGGCTAGCGGACTCACAGATACGCAGTATTTT
TRBV6-1	NA	TRBJ1-2	NA	CASSEAGGMGYGYTF	TGTGCCAGCAGTGAAGCCGGGGGGATGGGCTATGGCTACACCTTC
TRBV19	NA	TRBJ1-2	TRBD1	CATVDRGHVGYTF	TGTGCCACTGTGGACAGGGGACATGTAGGCTACACCTTC
TRBV6-5	NA	TRBJ1-2	NA	CASSYSFGTNYGYTF	TGTGCCAGCAGTTACTCCTTCGGGACTAACTATGGCTACACCTTC
TRBV2	NA	TRBJ1-2	TRBD1	CARTTGGDNYGYTF	TGTGCCCGCACTACAGGGGGTGATAACTATGGCTACACCTTC
TRBV12-3/TRBV12-4	NA	TRBJ1-3	NA	CASSLVAGNTIYF	TGTGCCAGCAGTTTAGTTGCTGGAAACACCATATATTTT
TRBV29-1	NA	TRBJ1-2	TRBD1	CSVERTGSGYTF	TGCAGCGTTGAAAGGACAGGGAGTGGCTACACCTTC
TRBV4-1	NA	TRBJ1-1	NA	CASSQDSGGLNTEAFF	TGCGCCAGCAGCCAAGATAGCGGGGGACTGAACACTGAAGCTTTCTTT
TRBV18	NA	TRBJ1-1	NA	CASSPNRGLPNTEAFF	TGTGCCAGCTCACCAAACCGGGGGCTACCGAACACTGAAGCTTTCTTT
TRBV4-3	NA	TRBJ1-4	TRBD1	CASSQDQGAYEKLFF	TGCGCCAGCAGCCAAGATCAGGGGGCTTATGAAAAACTGTTTTTT
TRBV6-5	NA	TRBJ1-3	NA	CASIPRGPGNTIYF	TGTGCCAGCATCCCCAGGGGCCCTGGAAACACCATATATTTT
TRBV7-7	NA	TRBJ2-1	NA	CASSSGWENNEQFF	TGTGCTAGCAGCTCAGGGTGGGAAAACAATGAGCAGTTCTTC
TRBV20-1	NA	TRBJ1-6	NA	CSASGRTENSPLHF	TGCAGTGCTAGTGGTCGGACGGAAAATTCACCCCTCCACTTT
TRBV29-1	NA	TRBJ1-6	TRBD1	CSVQTGDTSPLHF	TGCAGCGTTCAGACAGGGGATACTTCACCCCTCCACTTT
TRBV4-1	NA	TRBJ2-7	TRBD1	CASSQARDSGSYEQYF	TGCGCCAGCAGCCAAGCTCGGGACAGCGGATCCTACGAGCAGTACTTC
TRBV3-1/TRBV3-2	few	TRBJ2-5	NA	CASSHAVETQYF	TGTGCCAGCAGCCACGCGGTTGAGACCCAGTACTTC
TRBV4-1	NA	TRBJ2-7	NA	CASSQGPHNNYEQYF	TGCGCCAGCAGCCAAGGGCCCCACAACAACTACGAGCAGTACTTC